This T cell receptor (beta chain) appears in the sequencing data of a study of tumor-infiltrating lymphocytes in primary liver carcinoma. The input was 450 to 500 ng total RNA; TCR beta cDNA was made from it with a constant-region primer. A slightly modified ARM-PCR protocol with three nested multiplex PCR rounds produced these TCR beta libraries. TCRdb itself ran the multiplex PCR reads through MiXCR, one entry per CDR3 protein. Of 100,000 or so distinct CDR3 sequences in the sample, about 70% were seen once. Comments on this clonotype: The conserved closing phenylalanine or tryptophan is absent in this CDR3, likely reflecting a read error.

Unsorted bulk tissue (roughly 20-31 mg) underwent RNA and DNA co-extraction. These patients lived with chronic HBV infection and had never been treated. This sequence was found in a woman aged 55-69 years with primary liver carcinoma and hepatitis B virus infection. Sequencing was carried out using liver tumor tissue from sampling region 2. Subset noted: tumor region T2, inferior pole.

CDR3 protein: CASSESTAPYEQYS. DNA of the CDR3: TGCGCCAGCAGTGAGTCCACTGCCCCTTACGAGCAGTACTCC. The V call is TRBV10-2, the J call TRBJ2-7; D gene uncertain. The V gene lost 0 bases and the J gene lost 4 bases, with 10 bases spanning the gap. CDR3 length equals 14 residues. CDR1 is WSHSY, CDR2 SAAADI, per germline.